This note documents a single T cell receptor beta chain sequence. Its antigen specificity is not known. It has no much larger one-base neighbor in the sample; base qualities were not kept. The sample is drawn from a study of graft-versus-host responses after intestinal transplantation (dated by TCRdb to the early 2020s). For the study in its entirety: The transplants that recipients received were multivisceral, liver-intestinal, or isolated intestinal. Every recipient was given anti-thymocyte globulin induction, followed by approximately three years of maintenance tacrolimus and steroids. After intestinal transplantation, graft-versus-host and host-versus-graft alloreactive T cell clones were followed in the graft, circulation and bone marrow using bulk TCR-beta CDR3 sequencing. Alloreactive clones were identified by sequencing pre-transplant mixed lymphocyte reaction products and comparing them with unstimulated pre-transplant donor and recipient T cells. Of the 20 to 25 intestinal transplant recipients enrolled in the cohort, one of whom was a retransplant, a few patients without pretransplant specimens were excluded. A peak of at least 4% donor T cells among recipient peripheral blood mononuclear cells was the definition used for donor T cell macrochimerism. Rather than going through the commercial service, samples from three later patients were sequenced in-house on an Illumina MiSeq and processed with MiXCR.

The CDR3, from cysteine to phenylalanine, totals 17 residues. Only the CDR3 DNA stays, 51 bases, in frame from base 1. From the germline V gene, CDR1 is SGHDT and CDR2 is YYEEEE. For this chain, trimming is 4 bases at the V end and 8 bases at the J end, and the number of junction bases without a gene match is 10. The library was built by means of the immunoSEQ multiplex PCR assay. In most patients, genomic DNA was isolated using the Qiagen DNeasy Blood and Tissue Kit and sent frozen to Adaptive Biotechnologies for TCR sequencing. For most patients, genomic DNA was subjected to high-throughput TCR-beta CDR3 sequencing by Adaptive Biotechnologies. Processing in the source paper ran as follows. Adaptive's ImmunoSEQ software supplied the TCR sequencing data for 15 to 20 patients, while MiXCR and VDJtools were used to process a few other patients. CD4 versus CD8 sorting errors were corrected by removing sequences found in both subsets at a frequency ratio below 5:1. CDR3 nucleotide sequences shared between donor and recipient were removed because their origin could not be assigned. To count as alloreactive, a clone needed at least 2-fold expansion over unstimulated cells and a minimum CFSE-low frequency of 0.002% (template counts) or 0.001% (read counts). Clones were considered mappable if detected in sequenced pre-transplant spleen, lymph node, or MLR CFSE-low populations of the donor or recipient. The cumulative frequency of alloreactive clones was calculated as a percentage of all sequences, weighted by copy number. Imported from immuneACCESS, the table was reduced by TCRdb to in-frame sequences with V and J called. These copies leave out some clones; in studies compared against another copy, an unresolved V gene accounts for under half, and the cause of the remainder is not known. V and J calls and clone size are given by that table; D and trimming were obtained from the DNA. In all, the sample holds under 90,000 clones, and approximately 90% of those were seen once. The top ten clones comprise 0.3% to 0.35% of the sample.

What the time point label conveys for this sample: cells obtained before transplantation from donor or recipient. CD3+CD4+ and CD3+CD8+ populations were FACS-sorted from unstimulated pre-transplant donor and recipient cells taken from spleen or lymph nodes. Beyond this particular receptor, the publication reports: Early after transplant, declines in HvG clones were associated with peak levels of circulating GvH clones. GvH clones were found in recipient bone marrow, and some of the GvH clones appeared earlier in ileal mucosa or blood, which is consistent with an intestinal mucosal origin. In patients with donor T cell macrochimerism, the allografts had high GvH to HvG T cell clonal ratios. The relatively low number and heterogeneity of intestinal transplant patients limited the conclusions.

The chain couples TRBV5-6 to TRBJ2-1; 15 bases in the middle match TRBD2. This clonotype was obtained from a human donor who was the organ donor for an intestinal transplant. Sequencing was performed on unstimulated CD4+ T cells sorted from spleen or lymph node cells, taken before transplant. The CDR3: CASSLRTSGRGRYEQFF. The bases are TGTGCCAGCAGCCTAAGGACTAGCGGGAGGGGGCGGTATGAGCAGTTCTTC.